This T cell receptor beta chain was found in a study of blood T cell repertoires in COVID-19. Study-level information: Collection of acute and convalescent COVID-19 samples took place in the United States, Italy and Spain. T cells, B-cell-depleted T cells, or PBMCs provided the cDNA or gDNA that served as material.

Germline V CDR1 and CDR2: LGHNA, YNFKEQ. CDR3 length: 14 residues. The V end lost 4 bases, the J end lost 8 bases, and 15 bases lay between the germline ends. Original data processing: Using reference gene primer amplification, nucleated cell counts were estimated. The assay was immunoSEQ multiplex PCR, and TCRdb's table has in-frame clones only and misses some. V, J and clone size derive from that table, while D and trimming were established from the DNA sequence. Of 280,000 or so clones listed, roughly 88% were seen once; the top ten hold 6.9%. Material: peripheral blood. The clonotype originates from a woman under 40 who had recovered from COVID-19. This chain connects TRBV4-2 to TRBJ2-1; weak D call: TRBD1 (5 bases). The CDR3 loop reads CASSRIEQDHEQFF. In DNA form, the CDR3 reads TGTGCCAGCAGCCGTATAGAACAGGACCATGAGCAGTTCTTC.